The 28 T cell receptor beta chains in this list originate from one sample, sequenced in a study of response to subunit inactivated influenza vaccine. Each CDR3 protein is one row after TCRdb ran MiXCR on the RT-PCR reads. This sample has about 170,000 distinct CDR3 sequences, with approximately 12% found just once. This sample was also put to use in a study of T cells expressing NK-cell markers. According to that study: 5'RACE template switching built TCR beta cDNA with unique molecular identifiers.

Sequences were derived from CD8+ T cells sorted from PBMCs, sampled 11 to 12 days after vaccination. These receptors originate from a man aged 45-60 years who received an inactivated influenza vaccine.

V and J are TRBV5-1 and TRBJ2-3, with D hard to call. The CDR3 totals 18 residues. The ends were cut back, 4 bases at V and 0 bases at J, with 21 bases in the middle. Germline assignment: CDR1 SGHRS and CDR2 YFSETQ. The CDR3 sequence is CASSPELLLGGSTDTQYF. The CDR3 DNA reads TGCGCCAGCAGCCCGGAACTCCTCTTGGGTGGTAGCACAGATACGCAGTATTTT.

This clonotype was counted a few times. The genes are TRBV12-3 or TRBV12-4 and TRBJ1-5, with unresolved D. V lost 8 bases and J 3 bases, leaving 8 bases between the germline ends. The CDR3 loop spans 12 amino acids. The CDR3 region is CASQSFNQPQHF. The CDR3 region has the DNA TGTGCCAGCCAGAGTTTCAATCAGCCCCAGCATTTT.

There are many counts of this clonotype. The chain combines TRBV7-9 with TRBJ2-1; 13 positions match TRBD2. The CDR3 has 15 amino acids. J lost 10 bases, V lost 4 bases, and 7 bases had no gene match. Per germline, CDR1 SEHNR and CDR2 FQNEAQ (reference sequence). CDR3 in amino acids: CASSSGTSGMGEQFF. As DNA, the CDR3 is TGTGCCAGCAGCTCCGGGACTAGCGGGATGGGCGAGCAGTTCTTC. Full variable domain (outside the CDR3, taken from reference TRBV7-9 and TRBJ2-1): DTGVSQNPRHKITKRGQNVTFRCDPISEHNRLYWYRQTLGQGPEFLTYFQNEAQLEKSRLLSDRFSAERPKGSFSTLEIQRTEQGDSAMYLCASSSGTSGMGEQFFGPGTRLTVL.

The chain is built from TRBV14 and TRBJ2-1; tentative D call: TRBD1 (6 bases). The CDR3 has 13 amino acids. The germline gives CDR1 SGHDN, CDR2 FVKESK. The V end was cut by 3 bases, the J end by 7 bases, with 10 bases between. The CDR3 DNA is TGTGCCAGCAGCCAGGTCCAGGGGAATGAGCAGTTCTTC. It encodes CASSQVQGNEQFF.

In nucleotides, the CDR3 is TGTGCCAGCAGTTCCGGGTGGGCGGACTCCTACAATGAGCAGTTCTTC. This gives the protein CASSSGWADSYNEQFF. This sequence joins TRBV12-3 or TRBV12-4 and TRBJ2-1; D ambiguous. The ends were cut back, 4 bases at V and 0 bases at J, with 13 bases in the middle. This CDR3 comprises 16 residues.

This clonotype was seen a few times. The V gene is TRBV2, the J gene TRBJ2-1; D possibly corresponds to TRBD1 (6 bases). V lost 8 bases and J 1 base, leaving 12 bases between the germline ends. The CDR3 is 14 amino acids. CDR1 is SNHLY and CDR2 is FYNNEI in the germline V gene. DNA of the CDR3: TGTGCCAGCGGGCTGGGGGCTTCCTACAATGAGCAGTTCTTC. It encodes CASGLGASYNEQFF.

This clonotype occurred a few times. V gene TRBV7-9 combines with J gene TRBJ2-3; no definite D call. Looked up from germline, CDR1 is SEHNR and CDR2 is FQNEAQ (reference sequence). V lost 2 bases to trimming and J lost 6 bases, with 9 bases between them. This CDR3 comprises 13 residues. The CDR3 protein is CASSLPGMDTQYF. DNA for the CDR3: TGTGCCAGCAGCTTACCGGGCATGGATACGCAGTATTTT.

The chain is built from TRBV6-1 and TRBJ2-1, with D possibly being TRBD1 (6 bases). Germline V CDR1 and CDR2: MNHNS, SASEGT. V lost 3 bases and J 3 bases, leaving 15 bases between the germline ends. The length of the CDR3 is 16 residues. As DNA, the CDR3 is TGTGCCAGCAGTGACTTGATCGGGACAAGCTACAATGAGCAGTTCTTC. This encodes CASSDLIGTSYNEQFF.

This rearrangement joins TRBV11-2 to TRBJ2-3, with a possible D match to TRBD1 (5 bases). Germline CDR1 reads SGHAT; CDR2 reads FQNNGV. Between the trimmed V and J ends, which lost 5 bases and 10 bases, there was a span of 16 bases. This CDR3 region has 13 residues. The CDR3: CASSTSSGWAQYF. Here the CDR3 DNA reads TGTGCCAGCAGCACCTCGTCAGGGTGGGCGCAGTATTTT.

This clonotype was detected a few times. This chain joins TRBV19 and TRBJ2-1, with 11 bases matching TRBD2. CDR1 and CDR2 from the germline V gene are LNHDA and SQIVND (reference sequence). Trimming cost V 5 bases and J 3 bases; bases outside gene matches: 6. This CDR3 has 16 amino acids. The CDR3 nucleotides read TGTGCCAGTAGTGACCCGGGACTAGCGGACTACAATGAGCAGTTCTTC. Translation gives CASSDPGLADYNEQFF.

The rearrangement links TRBV6-2 or TRBV6-3 to TRBJ2-5; the D gene is possibly TRBD2 (6 bases). The ends were cut back, 4 bases at V and 2 bases at J, with 20 bases in the middle. The CDR3 contains 17 residues. Germline V gene sequence: CDR1 MNHEY, CDR2 SVGEGT. CDR3 region: CASSFLWGSGEQETQYF. CDR3 nucleotide sequence: TGTGCCAGCAGTTTCCTCTGGGGTAGCGGAGAGCAAGAGACCCAGTACTTC.

This clonotype appeared a few times. This chain connects TRBV3-1 to TRBJ2-1, with no clear D. The germline CDR1 and CDR2 sequences are LGHDT and YNNKEL (reference sequence). The CDR3 is 18 amino acids. The V end was cut by 0 bases, the J end by 2 bases, with 17 bases between. CDR3 nucleotides: TGTGCCAGCAGCCAAGATACGCCGTCAGCCTTAACCTACAATGAGCAGTTCTTC. Encoded protein: CASSQDTPSALTYNEQFF.

This rearrangement joins TRBV12-3 or TRBV12-4 to TRBJ2-3; 9 positions agree with TRBD2. The V segment lost 5 bases and the J segment 2 bases; nucleotides outside the gene matches: 8. The CDR3 runs 16 residues. The CDR3 DNA reads TGTGCCAGCAGTGGGGCAGCGGGGGGACACACAGATACGCAGTATTTT. Its protein product is CASSGAAGGHTDTQYF.

The chain links TRBV7-9 to TRBJ2-3, with D unclear. Germline CDR1 is SEHNR and CDR2 is FQNEAQ (reference sequence). The V and J ends lost 5 bases and 0 bases respectively, with 15 bases between them. This CDR3 is 16 amino acids long. CDR3 protein: CASSGYDWTSTDTQYF. Written as DNA, the CDR3 is TGTGCCAGCAGCGGGTACGATTGGACGAGCACAGATACGCAGTATTTT.

To note about this clonotype: With a much larger clone just one base away, this may be a read error. The chain recombines TRBV20-1 with TRBJ2-1; perhaps TRBD2 as D (6 bases). V lost 8 bases to trimming and J lost 3 bases, with 14 bases between them. Germline V gives CDR1 DFQATT, CDR2 SNEGSKA (reference sequence). The CDR3 is 13 residues long. CDR3 amino acids: CSTAREYYNEQFF. The CDR3 nucleotides read TGCAGTACGGCTCGGGAGTACTACAATGAGCAGTTCTTC.

This clonotype was seen ten or more times. CDR3 DNA: TGCGCCAGCAGCTTGGAAAGGCAGGCGGAGCAGTACTTC. This gives the protein CASSLERQAEQYF. The V gene is TRBV5-1, the J gene TRBJ2-7; D uncertain. This CDR3 region has 13 residues. V gave up 0 bases and J gave up 7 bases, with 11 bases separating them. The germline CDR1 and CDR2 sequences are SGHRS and YFSETQ. The full variable domain, with the rest looked up from reference TRBV5-1 and TRBJ2-7, is KAGVTQTPRYLIKTRGQQVTLSCSPISGHRSVSWYQQTPGQGLQFLFEYFSETQRNKGNFPGRFSGRQFSNSRSEMNVSTLELGDSALYLCASSLERQAEQYFGPGTRLTVT.

V and J are TRBV5-1 and TRBJ1-4; the D gene is possibly TRBD1 (5 bases). Germline loops: CDR1 SGHRS, CDR2 YFSETQ. Trimming cost V 1 base and J 7 bases, with 14 bases left between them. The length of the CDR3 is 15 residues. In DNA, the CDR3 is TGCGCCAGCAGCTTGTCCTCCAGGGTGACTGAAAAACTGTTTTTT. Translated, it gives CASSLSSRVTEKLFF.

This clonotype showed up just a few times. An end of the junction does not agree with germline; a read error may underlie this. CDR3 in DNA: TGTTCCAGCTCTGGGGGGACAGGGAACTACGAGCAGTACTTC. Its translation: CSSSGGTGNYEQYF. The rearrangement uses TRBV6-1 and TRBJ2-7; 9 bases are a match to TRBD1. The CDR3 has 14 residues. Germline loops: CDR1 MNHNS, CDR2 SASEGT.

This clonotype was seen only a few times. Its ends do not fully match the called genes, so a read error is possible. The CDR3 sequence: CASSYSTGPNYEQYF. DNA for the CDR3: TGTGCCAGCAGCTACTCTACAGGACCGAACTACGAGCAGTACTTC. The chain recombines TRBV6-2 or TRBV6-3 with TRBJ2-7; maybe TRBD1 (5 bases). The length of the CDR3 is 15 residues. CDR1 is MNHEY and CDR2 is SVGEGT in the germline V gene.

This clonotype was seen at least ten times. This chain joins TRBV5-1 and TRBJ1-2; a possible D gene is TRBD1 (5 bases). Germline CDR1 is SGHRS and CDR2 is YFSETQ. CDR3 size: 13 residues. Trimming removed 3 bases from V and 5 bases from J, with 11 bases in between. The CDR3 loop is CASSSGRWYGYTF. CDR3 DNA: TGCGCCAGCAGCTCGGGACGGTGGTATGGCTACACCTTC.

This clonotype was detected many times. V usage is TRBV10-3 and J usage is TRBJ2-1; no reliable D call. The V gene's germline CDR1 is ENHRY and CDR2 SYGVKD. This CDR3 contains 12 residues. V was trimmed by 3 bases and J by 5 bases, leaving 5 bases between them. The CDR3 DNA sequence: TGTGCCATCAGTGATACGGACAATGAGCAGTTCTTC. This gives the protein CAISDTDNEQFF.

This clonotype was seen many times. The rearrangement uses TRBV7-6 and TRBJ2-7; D is perhaps TRBD1 (5 bases). Looked up from germline, CDR1 is SGHVS and CDR2 is FNYEAQ. Trimming stripped 5 bases from V and 0 bases from J, with 8 bases between. The CDR3 totals 13 residues. The CDR3 sequence is CASSPDTSYEQYF. In DNA form, the CDR3 reads TGTGCCAGCAGCCCGGACACCTCCTACGAGCAGTACTTC. The variable domain in full, completed from reference TRBV7-6 and TRBJ2-7, reads GAGVSQSPRYKVTKRGQDVALRCDPISGHVSLYWYRQALGQGPEFLTYFNYEAQQDKSGLPNDRFSAERPEGSISTLTIQRTEQRDSAMYRCASSPDTSYEQYFGPGTRLTVT.

The V gene is TRBV7-8, the J gene TRBJ1-5; D perhaps matches TRBD1 (6 bases). Deletions cut 5 bases from V and 6 bases from J, with 14 bases between. Germline V lookup: CDR1 SGHVS, CDR2 FQNEAQ. This CDR3 spans 14 amino acids. CDR3 sequence: CASSPGAGGQPQHF. The CDR3 DNA follows: TGTGCCAGCAGCCCGGGGGCGGGCGGTCAGCCCCAGCATTTT.

This clonotype was picked up many times. V usage is TRBV20-1 and J usage is TRBJ2-7, with 9 bases fitting TRBD2. Trimming cost V 1 base and J 3 bases; bases outside gene matches: 4. The CDR3 consists of 14 residues. Germline V lookup: CDR1 DFQATT, CDR2 SNEGSKA (reference sequence). CDR3: CSARVRGGGYEQYF. The CDR3 nucleotides are TGCAGTGCTAGAGTGCGGGGGGGCGGCTACGAGCAGTACTTC.

This clonotype was detected a few times. The chain employs TRBV28 and TRBJ2-3; D is perhaps TRBD2 (5 bases). CDR1 and CDR2 from the germline V gene are MDHEN and SYDVKM. This CDR3 has 15 residues. V lost 4 bases and J 3 bases, leaving 14 bases between the germline ends. In nucleotides, the CDR3 is TGTGCCAGCAGTTCATACCTGAGGGCGACAGATACGCAGTATTTT. Residues: CASSSYLRATDTQYF.

This clonotype was detected a few times. The J gene is TRBJ2-5, the V gene TRBV15, with a tentative D call TRBD2 (6 bases). The CDR3 is 15 residues long. Germline CDR1 is LNHNV and CDR2 is YYDKDF (reference sequence). V gave up 0 bases and J gave up 5 bases, with 13 bases separating them. The CDR3 nucleotides are TGTGCCACCAGCAGAGATCTGGAGGGTAGGGAGACCCAGTACTTC. The encoded protein is CATSRDLEGRETQYF.

This clonotype showed up just a few times. The rearrangement joins TRBV6-5 to TRBJ2-7; 7 bases are shared with TRBD2. Trimming at V came to 3 bases and at J to 7 bases, leaving 6 bases not matched to a gene. The V gene's germline CDR1 is MNHEY and CDR2 SVGAGI. This CDR3 region has 13 residues. CDR3 loop: CASSYGPGGEQYF. The CDR3 nucleotides are TGTGCCAGCAGTTATGGACCGGGGGGAGAGCAGTACTTC.

This chain joins TRBV10-2 and TRBJ2-1; D is perhaps TRBD2 (6 bases). Trimming stripped 5 bases from V and 4 bases from J, with 15 bases between. The CDR3 is 15 amino acids. Per germline, CDR1 WSHSY and CDR2 SAAADI. The chain's CDR3 is CASSQGLLGYNEQFF. The CDR3 DNA reads as TGCGCCAGCAGTCAGGGACTCCTCGGGTACAATGAGCAGTTCTTC.